Listed here are 27 T cell receptor beta chains from one sample, sequenced in a study of T cell responses to AZD1222 COVID-19 vaccine. Profiled with immunoSEQ multiplex PCR; TCRdb holds only in-frame clones, not every one. The sample holds around 100,000 clones, 80% to 95% seen once. This specimen was peripheral blood, taken on day 0 of AZD1222 vaccination. The receptors derive from an adult in good health.

The chain combines TRBV16 with TRBJ2-1; TRBD2 matches 11 bases. The CDR3 contains 16 residues. Germline trimming cut 2 bases from V and 5 bases from J; bases unmatched to any gene: 5. The V gene's germline CDR1 is KGHSY and CDR2 FQNENV. CDR3: CASSQIAGGVNNEQFF. Here the CDR3 DNA reads TGTGCCAGCAGCCAAATAGCGGGAGGGGTCAACAATGAGCAGTTCTTC.

This chain uses TRBV18 with TRBJ2-7, with D tentatively TRBD2 (5 bases). The CDR3 has 12 residues. CDR1 is KGHSH and CDR2 is LQKENI in the germline V gene. Trimming pared 4 bases from V and 6 bases from J, leaving 10 bases between. CDR3 region: CASSLTAGEQYF. CDR3 nucleotides: TGTGCCAGCTCACTTACTGCGGGCGAGCAGTACTTC.

The genes are TRBV4-3 and TRBJ2-3; TRBD2 matches at 10 bases. J gave up 0 bases and V 0 bases, and 3 bases lay outside the gene matches. Germline V gene lookup returns CDR1 LGHNA and CDR2 YSLEER. This CDR3 comprises 17 residues. As DNA, the CDR3 is TGCGCCAGCAGCCAAGATAGCGGGAGGAGGAGCACAGATACGCAGTATTTT. Residues: CASSQDSGRRSTDTQYF.

This chain connects TRBV5-6 to TRBJ1-1; D is uncertain. This CDR3 is built from 13 residues. V was clipped by 0 bases and J by 0 bases, with 3 bases between them. Germline V gives CDR1 SGHDT, CDR2 YYEEEE. The CDR3 DNA reads as TGTGCCAGCAGCTTGGTCCTGAACACTGAAGCTTTCTTT. As protein: CASSLVLNTEAFF.

The rearrangement links TRBV3-1 (or the pseudogene TRBV3-2) to TRBJ2-6; 8 bases align to TRBD1. CDR1 is LGHDT and CDR2 is YNNKEL in the germline V gene (reference sequence). V shed 5 bases, J shed 2 bases, and the junction held 2 bases outside the gene matches. The CDR3 loop spans 15 amino acids. The CDR3 is CASSKQGAGANVLTF. The CDR3 coding sequence is TGTGCCAGCAGCAAACAGGGGGCTGGGGCCAACGTCCTGACTTTC.

This chain joins TRBV27 and TRBJ2-2, with 8 nucleotides matching TRBD2. The V segment lost 7 bases and the J segment 0 bases; nucleotides outside the gene matches: 13. The CDR3 has 18 residues. CDR1 is MNHEY and CDR2 is SMNVEV in the germline V gene (reference sequence). The CDR3, as DNA: TGTGCCAGCACCCCATGGGGACGGGGGGGTTCGAACACCGGGGAGCTGTTTTTT. Translation gives CASTPWGRGGSNTGELFF.

The V and J genes are TRBV30 and TRBJ1-2; D is possibly TRBD1 (6 bases). The V end was cut by 3 bases, the J end by 3 bases, with 14 bases between. The CDR3 has 14 residues. Germline-derived CDR1 and CDR2 are GTSNPN and SVGIG (reference sequence). The CDR3 DNA reads as TGTGCCTGGAGCAAACGGACAGAGTACTATGGCTACACCTTC. Translated: CAWSKRTEYYGYTF.

This chain joins TRBV7-3 and TRBJ2-1, with 12 bases fitting TRBD2. This CDR3 is 17 amino acids long. The V gene's germline CDR1 is SGHTA and CDR2 FQGTGA. V lost 4 bases and J lost 5; bases outside the gene matches: 9. The CDR3, as DNA: TGTGCCAGCAGCTCCGGACTAGCGGGACCAGGAAACAATGAGCAGTTCTTC. Its protein is CASSSGLAGPGNNEQFF.

The chain carries TRBV27 and TRBJ2-2; 8 nucleotides agree with TRBD2. The CDR3 is 19 amino acids. The trim removed 8 bases at V and 5 bases at J, leaving 22 bases unmatched. From germline, CDR1 is MNHEY and CDR2 SMNVEV (reference sequence). CDR3 nucleotide sequence: TGTGCCAGCTACTCACAGTTTGGGCGGGAGGTTGGAGAAACCGGGGAGCTGTTTTTT. Translation gives CASYSQFGREVGETGELFF.

This chain uses TRBV11-2 with TRBJ2-1, with a weak D call TRBD1 (5 bases). The CDR3 contains 13 residues. Germline V lookup: CDR1 SGHAT, CDR2 FQNNGV. V gave up 2 bases and J gave up 9 bases, with 11 bases separating them. Here the CDR3 reads CASSLYRQGEQFF. The DNA for the CDR3 is TGTGCCAGCAGCTTATATAGGCAGGGTGAGCAGTTCTTC.

The chain couples TRBV4-1 to TRBJ2-1; either TRBD1 or TRBD2 may fit D (5 bases each). The ends were cut back, 0 bases at V and 13 bases at J, with 13 bases in the middle. Germline CDR1 and CDR2: MGHRA and YSYEKL. The length of the CDR3 is 13 residues. As DNA, the CDR3 is TGCGCCAGCAGCCAAGATCGGGACCCACCCCAGTTCTTC. It translates to CASSQDRDPPQFF.

The J gene is TRBJ2-4, the V gene TRBV7-2, with D possibly TRBD1 on 6 matching bases. The V gene lost 2 bases and the J gene lost 6 bases, with 14 bases spanning the gap. CDR3 length: 15 amino acids. CDR1 is SGHTA and CDR2 is FQGNSA in the germline V gene. CDR3 sequence reads: CASSLRGQTPNIQYF. The CDR3 DNA is TGTGCCAGCAGCTTACGGGGACAAACCCCAAACATTCAGTACTTC.

In this sample, this clone turned up a few times. The genes are TRBV27 and TRBJ2-7; D call uncertain. V was cut by 4 bases and J by 5 bases, with 24 bases left in between. CDR3 length: 17 residues. Germline assignment: CDR1 MNHEY and CDR2 SMNVEV (reference sequence). The CDR3 reads CASSSQTSLLGLDEQYF. CDR3 DNA sequence: TGTGCCAGCAGTTCCCAGACGAGTCTTTTAGGGCTCGACGAGCAGTACTTC.

The V gene is TRBV7-2, the J gene TRBJ2-1, with TRBD2 matching over 7 bases. V was clipped by 5 bases and J by 14 bases; unmatched bases: 12. This CDR3 contains 13 residues. Germline V gene sequence: CDR1 SGHTA, CDR2 FQGNSA. The CDR3 DNA reads as TGTGCCAGCAGCCAACGTCGGGGGGAGCGTGAGTTCTTC. Translation gives CASSQRRGEREFF.

The V gene is TRBV6-5, the J gene TRBJ1-3; TRBD1 aligns across 10 bases. J gave up 10 bases and V 5 bases, and 8 bases lay outside the gene matches. CDR1 and CDR2 from the germline V gene are MNHEY and SVGAGI. The CDR3 spans 14 residues. This CDR3 is CASSTGTGVTTIYF. CDR3 sequence (DNA): TGTGCCAGCAGTACCGGGACAGGGGTAACGACCATATATTTT.

The rearrangement joins TRBV7-3 to TRBJ2-2; TRBD1 matches 7 bases. V gave up 2 bases and J gave up 0 bases; unmatched junction bases: 0. Germline values: CDR1 SGHTA, CDR2 FQGTGA. The CDR3 contains 15 residues. CDR3 sequence: CASSLGQANTGELFF. The CDR3, as DNA: TGTGCCAGCAGCTTAGGACAGGCGAACACCGGGGAGCTGTTTTTT.

The chain is built from TRBV2 and TRBJ1-5; TRBD1 matches 7 bases. Germline CDR1 and CDR2: SNHLY and FYNNEI. V shed 7 bases, J shed 7 bases, and the junction held 7 bases outside the gene matches. The CDR3 totals 13 residues. The CDR3 here is CASTRQGQQPQHF. CDR3 sequence (DNA): TGTGCCAGCACTAGACAGGGTCAACAGCCCCAGCATTTT.

This clone appeared a single time. V is TRBV15 and J is TRBJ1-2; D gene ambiguous. CDR3 length: 14 residues. Per the germline V gene, CDR1 is LNHNV and CDR2 is YYDKDF (reference sequence). The V gene lost 2 bases and the J gene lost 6 bases, with 13 bases spanning the gap. CDR3: CATSRSRTDDGYTF. Written as DNA, the CDR3 is TGTGCCACCAGCAGAAGTCGGACGGATGATGGCTACACCTTC.

The chain carries TRBV9 and TRBJ2-2; no clear D. CDR3 length: 14 residues. Germline assignment: CDR1 SGDLS and CDR2 YYNGEE. V shed 0 bases and J shed 2 bases, with 5 bases lying between them. The CDR3 coding sequence is TGTGCCAGCAGCGTAGCGATCAACACCGGGGAGCTGTTTTTT. Translating gives CASSVAINTGELFF.

The V and J genes are TRBV7-9 and TRBJ2-1; D is unclear. CDR1 is SEHNR and CDR2 is FQNEAQ in the germline V gene (reference sequence). V gave up 1 base and J gave up 15 bases, with 19 bases separating them. The CDR3 totals 14 residues. The CDR3 coding sequence is TGTGCCAGCAGCTTAGTTCAGCCTGACTCGCGTGGGTTCTTC. Protein: CASSLVQPDSRGFF.

This chain uses TRBV19 with TRBJ1-5; a possible D gene is TRBD1 (5 bases). Germline V lookup: CDR1 LNHDA, CDR2 SQIVND (reference sequence). Trimming left V 6 bases short and J 5 bases short, with 14 bases between. CDR3 length: 14 residues. The CDR3 DNA sequence: TGTGCCAGTAGCGCAGGGACCGACTATCAGCCCCAGCATTTT. As protein: CASSAGTDYQPQHF.

This CDR3 is CSVEHNTQYF. The CDR3 DNA follows: TGCAGCGTTGAACATAATACGCAGTATTTT. The chain recombines TRBV29-1 with TRBJ2-3; D is uncertain. The CDR3 spans 10 residues. V was trimmed by 2 bases and J by 7 bases, leaving 4 bases between them. The germline CDR1 and CDR2 sequences are SQVTM and ANQGSEA.

The chain joins TRBV3-1 (or the pseudogene TRBV3-2) to TRBJ1-1; the D is unclear. Germline V gives CDR1 LGHDT, CDR2 YNNKEL (reference sequence). Trimming left V 1 base short and J 1 base short, with 4 bases between. There are 13 residues in the CDR3. The CDR3 is CASSQVENTEAFF. DNA for the CDR3: TGTGCCAGCAGCCAAGTGGAGAACACTGAAGCTTTCTTT.

The chain has TRBV5-1 and TRBJ2-5; no reliable D call. The germline V gene encodes CDR1 SGHRS and CDR2 YFSETQ. The V end was cut by 0 bases, the J end by 1 base, with 7 bases between. This CDR3 is 14 amino acids long. The CDR3 nucleotides are TGCGCCAGCAGCTTGGGCGCGGCCCAAGAGACCCAGTACTTC. Amino acids: CASSLGAAQETQYF.

The rearrangement joins TRBV5-1 to TRBJ2-6, with D uncertain. The CDR3 has 15 amino acids. Trimming stripped 4 bases from V and 0 bases from J, with 8 bases between. Germline CDR1 SGHRS, CDR2 YFSETQ. For the CDR3, the DNA is TGCGCCAGCAGCCTAGGCCGCTCTGGGGCCAACGTCCTGACTTTC. Its protein is CASSLGRSGANVLTF.

The CDR3 nucleotides read TGTGCCAGCAGCCAGGATCTCGGACAGCCCCAGCATTTT. It is translated as CASSQDLGQPQHF. This chain joins TRBV7-7 and TRBJ1-5, with D hard to call. Per germline, CDR1 SSHAT and CDR2 FNYEAQ (reference sequence). CDR3 length equals 13 residues. The ends were cut back, 5 bases at V and 7 bases at J, with 12 bases in the middle.

This rearrangement joins TRBV15 to TRBJ1-1, with D unresolved. Germline values: CDR1 LNHNV, CDR2 YYDKDF (reference sequence). This CDR3 comprises 12 residues. With 0 bases removed from V and 4 bases from J, the gap between germline ends came to 3 bases. The CDR3 reads CATSRDFTEAFF. CDR3 coding DNA: TGTGCCACCAGCAGAGATTTCACTGAAGCTTTCTTT.